These 21 T cell receptor beta chains were all obtained from the same sample, sequenced in a study of type 1 regulatory T cells. No antigens are known for them. MiXCR, run by TCRdb on the reads, gives a single entry per CDR3 protein. Of roughly 62,000 distinct CDR3 sequences in the sample, 62% were seen once. Sequenced: cultured non-Tr1 T cells, either the whole culture or a sorted T cell fraction (not recorded which). The source of these receptors is a human donor in good health.

The V call is TRBV7-9, the J call TRBJ2-7; D may be TRBD2 (7 bases). There are 14 residues in the CDR3. V lost 7 bases, J lost 5 bases, and 18 bases lay in between. Germline V gene lookup returns CDR1 SEHNR and CDR2 FQNEAQ (reference sequence). The DNA of the CDR3 is TGTGCCAGCACCTCGGGGGGCGCACCTCACGAGCAGTACTTC. Translated, it gives CASTSGGAPHEQYF.

In its sample, this clonotype was seen a few times. The CDR3 is CATSTGVGDTSYNEQFF. CDR3 nucleotides: TGTGCCACCAGCACGGGGGTAGGAGATACCTCCTACAATGAGCAGTTCTTC. V and J are TRBV15 and TRBJ2-1; D possibly corresponds to TRBD2 (6 bases). Germline V gene sequence: CDR1 LNHNV, CDR2 YYDKDF (reference sequence). The CDR3 is 17 residues long. The V end was cut by 4 bases, the J end by 0 bases, with 16 bases between.

The CDR3 spells CASSLNEGAFNQPQHF. The CDR3, as DNA: TGTGCCAGCAGTTTGAACGAGGGGGCTTTCAATCAGCCCCAGCATTTT. The rearrangement joins TRBV28 to TRBJ1-5; 7 bases align to TRBD1. CDR1 and CDR2 (germline): MDHEN, SYDVKM. This CDR3 is built from 16 residues. With 3 bases clipped from V and 3 bases from J, the junction kept 8 bases outside the gene matches.

A few counts support this clonotype. This chain links TRBV27 with TRBJ2-3; 13 bases agree with TRBD2. The V gene end was trimmed by 3 bases and the J gene end by 4 bases; junction bases not matched to a gene: 13. The CDR3 is made up of 19 amino acids. From germline, CDR1 is MNHEY and CDR2 SMNVEV (reference sequence). The CDR3 reads CASSLGGTSGRARADTQYF. The CDR3 DNA is TGTGCCAGCAGTTTGGGTGGTACTAGCGGGAGGGCCAGGGCAGATACGCAGTATTTT.

The V gene is TRBV15, the J gene TRBJ2-1; TRBD2 matches 7 bases. This CDR3 has 13 amino acids. The V segment lost 4 bases and the J segment 10 bases; nucleotides outside the gene matches: 7. Per the germline V gene, CDR1 is LNHNV and CDR2 is YYDKDF (reference sequence). Written as DNA, the CDR3 is TGTGCCACCAGCAATAGTGGGGGACTAGAGCAGTTCTTC. Its translation: CATSNSGGLEQFF.

The chain employs TRBV20-1 and TRBJ2-5, with a possible D match to TRBD2 (6 bases). Germline CDR1 and CDR2: DFQATT and SNEGSKA (reference sequence). The CDR3 loop spans 11 amino acids. Trimming stripped 5 bases from V and 9 bases from J, with 13 bases between. As DNA, the CDR3 is TGCAGTGCTGCTTGGCCGGGGGCCCAGTACTTC. It translates to CSAAWPGAQYF.

This rearrangement joins TRBV12-3 or TRBV12-4 to TRBJ2-2; D might be TRBD1 (5 bases). V lost 5 bases, J lost 5 bases, and 9 bases lay in between. This CDR3 comprises 13 residues. The CDR3 spells CASSLTGTGELFF. In nucleotides, the CDR3 is TGTGCCAGCAGTCTTACAGGAACCGGGGAGCTGTTTTTT.

This clonotype was observed a few times. The rearrangement joins TRBV5-1 to TRBJ2-2; D may be TRBD2 (6 bases). The V and J ends lost 6 bases and 0 bases respectively, with 15 bases between them. Germline-derived CDR1 and CDR2 are SGHRS and YFSETQ. There are 16 residues in the CDR3. CDR3 coding DNA: TGCGCCAGCACGGGAGCTGGGCGAACGAACACCGGGGAGCTGTTTTTT. This sequence encodes CASTGAGRTNTGELFF.

This clonotype was seen a single time. The gene calls are TRBV20-1 and TRBJ1-2; D is unclear. This CDR3 is built from 8 residues. The germline V and J ends were trimmed by 6 bases and 8 bases, with 4 bases remaining between them. Germline CDR1 and CDR2: DFQATT and SNEGSKA (reference sequence). CDR3 amino acids: CSAPGYTF. CDR3 coding DNA: TGCAGTGCCCCCGGCTACACCTTC.

The chain joins TRBV20-1 to TRBJ2-7; 9 bases agree with TRBD1. Losses at the gene ends were 5 bases for V and 4 bases for J; bases not matched to a gene: 15. The germline gives CDR1 DFQATT, CDR2 SNEGSKA (reference sequence). CDR3 length: 16 amino acids. CDR3 sequence: CSAEETSGTGRYEQYF. CDR3 nucleotides: TGCAGTGCTGAAGAGACTTCCGGGACAGGGCGGTACGAGCAGTACTTC.

The gene calls are TRBV24-1 and TRBJ2-7; no reliable D call. CDR1 is KGHDR, CDR2 SFDVKD, per germline. Trimming took off 0 bases at V and 5 bases at J, with 7 bases between the two ends. The CDR3 has 13 amino acids. The CDR3 protein is CATSDLNRDEQYF. The CDR3 region has the DNA TGTGCCACCAGTGATTTGAACCGCGACGAGCAGTACTTC.

V gene TRBV10-3 combines with J gene TRBJ2-3, with D possibly matching TRBD2 (5 bases). Germline-derived CDR1 and CDR2 are ENHRY and SYGVKD. The V and J ends lost 0 bases and 4 bases respectively, with 14 bases between them. The CDR3 has 16 residues. This CDR3 is CAISESGNTGSDTQYF. The DNA of the CDR3 is TGTGCCATCAGTGAGTCCGGGAACACCGGGTCAGATACGCAGTATTTT.

The chain recombines TRBV20-1 with TRBJ2-5, with D perhaps matching TRBD1 or TRBD2 (5 bases each). Trimming cost V 3 bases and J 3 bases, with 14 bases left between them. This CDR3 has 14 amino acids. Germline V lookup: CDR1 DFQATT, CDR2 SNEGSKA (reference sequence). The CDR3 coding sequence is TGCAGTGCTAGTAGGGGCAGACTAAAAGAGACCCAGTACTTC. The encoded protein is CSASRGRLKETQYF.

V gene TRBV7-8 combines with J gene TRBJ2-1, with D perhaps matching TRBD1 (6 bases). Germline V lookup: CDR1 SGHVS, CDR2 FQNEAQ. CDR3 length: 13 residues. V lost 6 bases to trimming and J lost 8 bases, with 14 bases between them. CDR3 sequence: CASSTQGTDEQFF. The DNA of the CDR3 is TGTGCCAGCAGTACACAGGGTACGGATGAGCAGTTCTTC.

In its sample, this clonotype ranks as medium-sized. V usage is TRBV6-1 and J usage is TRBJ1-5; TRBD1 is a possible D gene (5 bases). Per germline, CDR1 MNHNS and CDR2 SASEGT. V was cut by 6 bases and J by 2 bases, with 14 bases left in between. The CDR3 covers 15 residues. CDR3 in amino acids: CASRERGGGNQPQHF. The DNA for the CDR3 is TGTGCCAGCAGAGAGAGGGGTGGTGGCAATCAGCCCCAGCATTTT.

This clonotype was detected only a few times. The CDR3, as DNA: TGCGCCAGCAGCTTGAAAGGGGCCGGGGAGCTGTTTTTT. Translating it yields CASSLKGAGELFF. The rearrangement joins TRBV5-1 to TRBJ2-2; perhaps TRBD1 as D (5 bases). Germline lookup yields CDR1 SGHRS and CDR2 YFSETQ. This CDR3 spans 13 amino acids. Deletions cut 1 base from V and 6 bases from J, with 7 bases between.

The genes are TRBV12-3 or TRBV12-4 and TRBJ1-4; no clear D gene. Trimming shortened V by 7 bases and J by 8 bases, and 11 bases separated the two germline ends. The CDR3 spans 12 residues. The CDR3: CASNRQPEKLFF. CDR3 DNA sequence: TGTGCCAGCAACCGGCAGCCAGAAAAACTGTTTTTT.

This rearrangement joins TRBV25-1 to TRBJ2-5; weak D call: TRBD1 (6 bases). CDR1 and CDR2 (germline): MGHDK, SYGVNS. The CDR3 covers 15 residues. Trimming cost V 6 bases and J 3 bases, with 17 bases left between them. In DNA form, the CDR3 reads TGTGCCAGCAGCGACAGGCGATCGCTAAAAGAGACCCAGTACTTC. This codes for CASSDRRSLKETQYF.

This clonotype occurred a few times. The V gene is TRBV20-1, the J gene TRBJ2-1; D possibly matches TRBD1 or TRBD2 (6 bases each). The germline CDR1 and CDR2 sequences are DFQATT and SNEGSKA (reference sequence). The CDR3 sequence is 13 residues long. V was pared by 4 bases and J by 7 bases, with 14 bases between. The CDR3 coding sequence is TGCAGTGCTACGAAGGGGGGAGCAAATGAGCAGTTCTTC. Translation: CSATKGGANEQFF.

CDR3 nucleotide sequence: TGTGCCAGCAGTTTTCGTTTCGGGGGCGAGGCTAGCGGTGACAATGAGCAGTTCTTC. This codes for CASSFRFGGEASGDNEQFF. V gene TRBV12-3 or TRBV12-4 combines with J gene TRBJ2-1, with D maybe TRBD2 (7 bases). The V end lost 3 bases, the J end lost 5 bases, and 26 bases lay between the germline ends. The CDR3 covers 19 residues.

The chain carries TRBV20-1 and TRBJ2-1; 10 bases line up with TRBD2. Per germline, CDR1 DFQATT and CDR2 SNEGSKA (reference sequence). V lost 3 bases, J lost 0 bases, and 8 bases stayed unmatched. The CDR3 spans 17 residues. In nucleotides, the CDR3 is TGCAGTGCTAGTAGCATACTAGCGGGGAGCTCCTACAATGAGCAGTTCTTC. It is translated as CSASSILAGSSYNEQFF.